The entry that follows covers one T cell receptor beta chain sequence. Its target is unknown. Using immunoSEQ multiplex PCR, the repertoire was profiled, and TCRdb retains in-frame clones only, with some absent. Of some 70,000 clones listed, around 86% are singletons. Looked up from germline, CDR1 is SGHRS and CDR2 is YFSETQ. This CDR3 has 15 amino acids. The V end was cut by 0 bases, the J end by 5 bases, with 14 bases between. The data originate from a study of lymphopenia after photon versus proton radiotherapy. General study findings and limits: Relative stability marked proton patients; photon patients lost diversity and naive cells. A bigger post-nadir fall in TCR diversity correlated inversely with survival time in deceased patients. Post-nadir diversity loss with photons came from oligoclonal expansion, particularly CD8+ Temra cells.

The sample consisted of peripheral blood, taken from a patient treated with proton-based radiotherapy. This chain links TRBV5-1 with TRBJ1-1; no clear D gene. This clonotype originated in a man at least 80 years old with esophageal cancer. This chain's CDR3 is CASSLETYGGTEAFF. The CDR3 nucleotides read TGCGCCAGCAGCTTGGAAACCTACGGAGGGACTGAAGCTTTCTTT.